This TCR beta chain appears in the sequencing data of a study of blood T cell repertoires in COVID-19. Participant-reported clinical history was the basis for cohort assignment. Trimming removed 9 bases at V and 5 bases at J, with 16 bases between. Germline assignment: CDR1 MGHDK and CDR2 SYGVNS. The CDR3 has 13 residues. TCRdb's copy holds only in-frame clones and misses some; the assay was immunoSEQ multiplex PCR. The sample contains about 200,000 clones, 89% of which appear only once. The source material was PBMCs or T cells enriched from blood (not recorded which). This clonotype was sampled from a woman aged 18-35 years who had recovered from COVID-19. The chain is built from TRBV25-1 and TRBJ1-1, with a tentative D call TRBD1 (5 bases). CDR3 protein: CASLQLGGTEAFF. Written as DNA, the CDR3 is TGTGCCAGTTTGCAGTTGGGGGGGACTGAAGCTTTCTTT.